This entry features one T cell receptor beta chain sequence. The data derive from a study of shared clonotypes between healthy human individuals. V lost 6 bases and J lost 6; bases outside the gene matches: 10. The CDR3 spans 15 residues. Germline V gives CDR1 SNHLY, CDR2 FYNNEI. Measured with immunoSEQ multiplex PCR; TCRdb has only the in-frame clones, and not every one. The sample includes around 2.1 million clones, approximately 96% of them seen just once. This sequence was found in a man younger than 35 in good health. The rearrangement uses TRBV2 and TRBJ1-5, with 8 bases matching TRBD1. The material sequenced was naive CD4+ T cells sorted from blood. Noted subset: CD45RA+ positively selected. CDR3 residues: CASRSGGSGSQPQHF. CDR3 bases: TGTGCCAGCAGATCAGGGGGCTCGGGGAGTCAGCCCCAGCATTTT.